This T cell receptor (beta chain) was sequenced for a study of T cells after yellow fever vaccination. CDR3 size: 16 residues. Germline CDR1 is SGHNT and CDR2 is YYREEE (reference sequence). V was cut by 0 bases and J by 0 bases, with 7 bases left in between. Whole-study findings and limits: In post-booster samples, most primary-vaccination clones reappeared (approximately 96% CD4, roughly 90% CD8).

Each CDR3 protein is one row after TCRdb ran MiXCR on the 5' RACE reads. The data contain about 340,000 distinct CDR3 sequences, approximately 9% of them singletons. This clonotype occurred a few times. Its antigen remains unidentified. This chain uses TRBV5-4 with TRBJ1-6; a weak D match, TRBD1 (5 bases). The clonotype originates from a man between 18 and 35 years old who received the YFV17D yellow fever vaccine. Sample: PBMCs, taken on the day of the first yellow fever vaccination. The CDR3 sequence: CASSLGGGSYNSPLHF. In DNA form, the CDR3 reads TGTGCCAGCAGCTTGGGGGGGGGCTCCTATAATTCACCCCTCCACTTT.